This T cell receptor (beta chain) was identified in a study of early T cells in non-severe SARS-CoV-2 infection. Background on the study: The study sequenced bulk RNA from unsorted whole blood, with chains unpaired.

V was pared by 0 bases and J by 4 bases, with 12 bases between. The germline V gene encodes CDR1 MNHEY and CDR2 SVGEGT. The CDR3 extends over 15 amino acids. Unique molecular identifiers were affixed to single, distinct cDNA molecules. TCRdb itself ran the 5' RACE reads through MiXCR, one entry per CDR3 protein. The profile covers around 64,000 distinct CDR3 sequences, with 12% appearing a single time and around 5.8% taken by the ten largest. This clonotype was found many times. The chain is built from TRBV6-2 or TRBV6-3 and TRBJ1-1; a possible D gene is TRBD1 (5 bases). The receptor's source is an adult who was a healthcare worker with PCR-confirmed SARS-CoV-2 infection or an uninfected control (not recorded which). The sequenced material came from whole blood. The CDR3 is CASSYSAGRGTEAFF. DNA of the CDR3: TGTGCCAGCAGTTACTCAGCCGGGAGGGGCACTGAAGCTTTCTTT.